The sequence of this T cell receptor (beta chain) was determined in a study of identical twins. All donors comprised healthy Caucasians. Study-wide results and caveats: Because invariant MAIT and iNKT cells could be present, zero-insertion analyses could be partly confounded. Researchers reported excess low generation probability among twin-shared out-of-frame alpha sequences.

There are many counts of this clonotype. Its antigen remains unknown. A universal primer binding site was introduced by template switching. The final cDNA contained unique molecular identifiers. Each CDR3 protein gets one entry after TCRdb re-called the 5' RACE reads with MiXCR. The table records a few hundred thousand distinct CDR3 sequences, around a sixth of them present only once. Germline-derived CDR1 and CDR2 are SQVTM and ANQGSEA. This CDR3 contains 14 residues. With 5 bases clipped from V and 0 bases from J, the junction kept 4 bases outside the gene matches. The TCR comes from a man aged 50-60 years in good health. The sequencing sample was made of naive T cells sorted from blood. V gene TRBV29-1 combines with J gene TRBJ2-3; 8 positions agree with TRBD1. The CDR3 region has the DNA TGCAGCGTTCGGACAGGGACAAGCACAGATACGCAGTATTTT. This gives the protein CSVRTGTSTDTQYF.